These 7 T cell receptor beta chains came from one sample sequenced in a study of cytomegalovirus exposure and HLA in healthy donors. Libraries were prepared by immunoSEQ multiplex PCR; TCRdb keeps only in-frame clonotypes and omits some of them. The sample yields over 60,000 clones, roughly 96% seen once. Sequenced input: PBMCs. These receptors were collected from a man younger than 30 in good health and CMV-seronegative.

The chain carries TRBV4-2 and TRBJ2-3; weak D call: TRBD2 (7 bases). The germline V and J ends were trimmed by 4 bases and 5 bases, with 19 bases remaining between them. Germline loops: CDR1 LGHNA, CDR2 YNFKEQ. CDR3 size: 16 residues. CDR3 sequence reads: CASSLWGGGEQDTQYF. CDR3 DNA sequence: TGTGCCAGCAGCCTCTGGGGAGGGGGGGAACAAGATACGCAGTATTTT.

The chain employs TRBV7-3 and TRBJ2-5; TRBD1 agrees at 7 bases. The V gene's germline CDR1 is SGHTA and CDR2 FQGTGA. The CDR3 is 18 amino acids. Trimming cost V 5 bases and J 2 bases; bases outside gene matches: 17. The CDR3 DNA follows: TGTGCCAGCAGCCCGAGGCCGGAAGACAGGGAGATGCAAGAGACCCAGTACTTC. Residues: CASSPRPEDREMQETQYF.

Here the CDR3 reads CASSYSTGENEKLFF. In DNA form, the CDR3 reads TGTGCCAGCAGTTACTCCACAGGGGAGAATGAAAAACTGTTTTTT. J is TRBJ1-4 and V is TRBV6-5; TRBD1 aligns across 7 bases. Trimming cost V 0 bases and J 5 bases; bases outside gene matches: 3. The CDR3 has 15 residues. Germline assignment: CDR1 MNHEY and CDR2 SVGAGI.

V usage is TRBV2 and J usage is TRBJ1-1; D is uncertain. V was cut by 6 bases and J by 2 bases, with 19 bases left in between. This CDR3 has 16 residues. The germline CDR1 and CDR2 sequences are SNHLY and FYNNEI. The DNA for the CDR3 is TGTGCCAGCAGATATAAGACGGAGTTGATCAACACTGAAGCTTTCTTT. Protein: CASRYKTELINTEAFF.

The CDR3, as DNA: TGTGCCAGCAGTGATGGACAGGGGAGCACAGATACGCAGTATTTT. Translated: CASSDGQGSTDTQYF. The J gene is TRBJ2-3, the V gene TRBV2; 9 nucleotides match TRBD1. V dropped 3 bases and J dropped 0; count of bases not matched to a gene: 1. Germline V gives CDR1 SNHLY, CDR2 FYNNEI. The CDR3 is 15 amino acids.

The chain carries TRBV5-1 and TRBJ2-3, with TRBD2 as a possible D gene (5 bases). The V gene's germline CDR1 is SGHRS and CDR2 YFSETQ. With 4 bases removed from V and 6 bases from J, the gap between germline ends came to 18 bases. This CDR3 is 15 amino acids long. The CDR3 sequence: CASSPGGGVGDTQYF. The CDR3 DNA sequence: TGCGCCAGCAGCCCCGGAGGTGGGGTAGGCGATACGCAGTATTTT.

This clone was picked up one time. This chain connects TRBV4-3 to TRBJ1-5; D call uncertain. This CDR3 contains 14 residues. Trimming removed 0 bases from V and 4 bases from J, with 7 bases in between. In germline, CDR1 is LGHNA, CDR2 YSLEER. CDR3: CASSQEPGNQPQHF. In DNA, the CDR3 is TGCGCCAGCAGCCAAGAACCGGGGAATCAGCCCCAGCATTTT.